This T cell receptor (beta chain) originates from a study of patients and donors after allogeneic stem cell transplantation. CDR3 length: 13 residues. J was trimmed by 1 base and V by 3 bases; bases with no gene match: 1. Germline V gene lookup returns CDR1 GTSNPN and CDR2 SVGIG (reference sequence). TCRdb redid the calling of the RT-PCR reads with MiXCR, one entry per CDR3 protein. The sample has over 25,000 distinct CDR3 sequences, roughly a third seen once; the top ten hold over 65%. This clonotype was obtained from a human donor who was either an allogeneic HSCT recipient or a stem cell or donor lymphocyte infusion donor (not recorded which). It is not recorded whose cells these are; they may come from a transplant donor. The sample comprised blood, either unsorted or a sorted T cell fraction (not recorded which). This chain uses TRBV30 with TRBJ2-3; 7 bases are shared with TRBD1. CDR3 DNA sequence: TGTGCCTGGAGAGGACAGGGCACAGATACGCAGTATTTT. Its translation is CAWRGQGTDTQYF.